Each of the 19 T cell receptor beta chains below was sequenced from the same sample in a study of blood T cell repertoires in COVID-19. Libraries were prepared by immunoSEQ multiplex PCR; TCRdb keeps only in-frame clonotypes and omits some of them. The data contain some 270,000 clones, roughly 87% of them singletons. Sequencing was carried out using peripheral blood. Receptor source: a woman aged 40 to 50 who had recovered from COVID-19.

CDR3 in DNA: TGTGCCAGCAGCGGACAGGGGGCCTCACAAGAGACCCAGTACTTC. Its translation: CASSGQGASQETQYF. The gene calls are TRBV7-2 and TRBJ2-5, with 11 bases identical to TRBD1. Trimming at V came to 5 bases and at J to 2 bases, leaving 4 bases not matched to a gene. This CDR3 is built from 15 residues. Germline assignment: CDR1 SGHTA and CDR2 FQGNSA.

Only one count was recorded for this clone. The chain couples TRBV12-3 or TRBV12-4 to TRBJ2-3, with a tentative D call TRBD1 (6 bases). Trimming left V 8 bases short and J 2 bases short, with 11 bases between. There are 13 residues in the CDR3. CDR3 sequence: CASGHRVTDTQYF. CDR3 coding DNA: TGTGCCAGCGGACACAGGGTCACAGATACGCAGTATTTT.

The gene calls are TRBV18 and TRBJ1-5, with D uncertain. The length of the CDR3 is 17 residues. The V gene's germline CDR1 is KGHSH and CDR2 LQKENI. V lost 3 bases, J lost 6 bases, and 21 bases lay in between. Here the CDR3 DNA reads TGTGCCAGCTCACCTAATCCTCGAGCCCGGGTACCTCAGCCCCAGCATTTT. Its translation: CASSPNPRARVPQPQHF.

The chain combines TRBV5-5 with TRBJ1-6; D gene uncertain. This CDR3 comprises 15 residues. V was pared by 4 bases and J by 10 bases, with 18 bases between. The germline V gene has CDR1 SGHKS and CDR2 YYEKEE (reference sequence). CDR3 in DNA: TGTGCCAGCAGCCCAAGATTGTCTGGCGGGTCACCCCTCCACTTT. Translation gives CASSPRLSGGSPLHF.

The CDR3 coding sequence is TGTGCCAGCAGCTTGGCCTCGGAGCCCCAGCATTTT. Amino acids: CASSLASEPQHF. The V and J genes are TRBV5-6 and TRBJ1-5, with unresolved D. Looked up from germline, CDR1 is SGHDT and CDR2 is YYEEEE. The CDR3 runs 12 residues. Trimming stripped 0 bases from V and 8 bases from J, with 6 bases between.

This chain uses TRBV14 with TRBJ2-1; D possibly corresponds to TRBD2 (6 bases). The CDR3 spans 19 residues. The V end was cut by 3 bases, the J end by 10 bases, with 31 bases between. Germline loops: CDR1 SGHDN, CDR2 FVKESK. CDR3 sequence: CASSHAFPTGPPTGREQFF. DNA for the CDR3: TGTGCCAGCAGCCATGCCTTTCCGACGGGACCTCCCACGGGGAGGGAGCAGTTCTTC.

The chain couples TRBV4-3 to TRBJ2-3; unclear D gene. This CDR3 region has 14 residues. The V gene lost 0 bases and the J gene lost 2 bases, with 6 bases spanning the gap. CDR1 LGHNA and CDR2 YSLEER come from the germline V gene. CDR3 protein: CASSQDRNTDTQYF. CDR3 bases: TGCGCCAGCAGCCAAGACAGAAACACAGATACGCAGTATTTT.

The chain joins TRBV10-2 to TRBJ2-3, with D possibly matching TRBD2 (6 bases). The CDR3 is made up of 14 amino acids. The germline V gene has CDR1 WSHSY and CDR2 SAAADI. Trimming removed 1 base at V and 3 bases at J, with 8 bases between. CDR3 amino acids: CASSEYRETDTQYF. For the CDR3, the DNA is TGCGCCAGCAGTGAGTACCGGGAGACAGATACGCAGTATTTT.

The rearrangement uses TRBV6-6 and TRBJ2-2; 8 nucleotides match TRBD2. Per germline, CDR1 MNHNY and CDR2 SVGAGI (reference sequence). The CDR3 runs to 14 residues. V shed 6 bases, J shed 4 bases, and the junction held 4 bases outside the gene matches. CDR3 in DNA: TGTGCCAGCAGAGGTAGCGGGGCCACCGGGGAGCTGTTTTTT. This encodes CASRGSGATGELFF.

V is TRBV7-9 and J is TRBJ2-7; D remains ambiguous. Between the trimmed V and J ends, which lost 1 base and 5 bases, there was a span of 9 bases. Per the germline V gene, CDR1 is SEHNR and CDR2 is FQNEAQ (reference sequence). This CDR3 contains 13 residues. The CDR3 loop reads CASSLVPANEQYF. The CDR3 DNA sequence: TGTGCCAGCAGCTTAGTCCCTGCGAACGAGCAGTACTTC.

The genes are TRBV18 and TRBJ2-2; D is perhaps TRBD1 (5 bases). Trimming pared 6 bases from V and 3 bases from J, leaving 8 bases between. Germline CDR1 and CDR2: KGHSH and LQKENI. The CDR3 spans 13 residues. The CDR3 loop reads CASSPRDTGELFF. In nucleotides, the CDR3 is TGTGCCAGCTCCCCCAGGGACACCGGGGAGCTGTTTTTT.

This clone was found once. The chain employs TRBV2 and TRBJ1-6; D gene ambiguous. V lost 1 base, J lost 5 bases, and 6 bases lay in between. Germline V gene sequence: CDR1 SNHLY, CDR2 FYNNEI. This CDR3 is 14 amino acids long. For the CDR3, the DNA is TGTGCCAGCAGTGAAGGAGAAGATAATTCACCCCTCCACTTT. As protein: CASSEGEDNSPLHF.

The chain uses TRBV7-9 and TRBJ2-7; TRBD1 agrees at 7 bases. V trimming: 5 bases; J trimming: 2 bases; junction bases outside the gene matches: 3. This CDR3 contains 13 residues. CDR1 and CDR2 from the germline V gene are SEHNR and FQNEAQ (reference sequence). The CDR3, as DNA: TGTGCCAGCAGCCCAGGGGGAACCTACGAGCAGTACGTC. It translates to CASSPGGTYEQYV.

The V and J genes are TRBV5-5 and TRBJ1-3; the D is unclear. The CDR3 is 15 amino acids. Germline V gene sequence: CDR1 SGHKS, CDR2 YYEKEE (reference sequence). Trimming took off 4 bases at V and 4 bases at J, with 15 bases between the two ends. This chain's CDR3 is CASSLVAGFGNTIYF. CDR3 coding DNA: TGTGCCAGCAGCCTGGTAGCGGGTTTCGGAAACACCATATATTTT.

The rearrangement links TRBV4-2 to TRBJ2-1, with 10 nucleotides matching TRBD2. The ends lost 2 bases at V and 5 bases at J; junction bases unmatched: 6. This CDR3 comprises 16 residues. Per germline, CDR1 LGHNA and CDR2 YNFKEQ. CDR3 coding DNA: TGTGCCAGCAGCCAACTATCTAGCGGGGGCAACAATGAGCAGTTCTTC. Its translation: CASSQLSSGGNNEQFF.

Only a few counts were recorded for this clone. The chain recombines TRBV6-5 with TRBJ2-7; TRBD2 is a possible D gene (5 bases). CDR1 is MNHEY, CDR2 SVGAGI, per germline. V was cut by 0 bases and J by 5 bases, with 11 bases left in between. The CDR3 is 14 residues long. In DNA form, the CDR3 reads TGTGCCAGCAGTTACTCGACGAGGGCTCACGAGCAGTACGTC. This translates into CASSYSTRAHEQYV.

The chain carries TRBV7-7 and TRBJ2-2, with TRBD2 identical over 12 bases. This CDR3 is built from 16 residues. Trimming removed 4 bases from V and 8 bases from J; junction bases left unmatched: 8. Germline V gene data show CDR1 as SSHAT and CDR2 as FNYEAQ (reference sequence). The CDR3 nucleotides are TGTGCCAGCAGCTCCTCGACTAGCGGGAGAACAGGGGAGCTGTTTTTT. The encoded protein is CASSSSTSGRTGELFF.

The chain joins TRBV19 to TRBJ2-3; no firm D call. V lost 1 base and J lost 0, with 14 bases in between. Germline-derived CDR1 and CDR2 are LNHDA and SQIVND (reference sequence). The CDR3 covers 17 residues. CDR3 sequence: CASSIGQTRLSTDTQYF. The CDR3 coding sequence is TGTGCCAGTAGTATAGGTCAGACGCGGTTGAGCACAGATACGCAGTATTTT. Based on the CDR3 plus reference TRBV19 and TRBJ2-3, the full variable domain is DGGITQSPKYLFRKEGQNVTLSCEQNLNHDAMYWYRQDPGQGLRLIYYSQIVNDFQKGDIAEGYSVSREKKESFPLTVTSAQKNPTAFYLCASSIGQTRLSTDTQYFGPGTRLTVL.

V usage is TRBV27 and J usage is TRBJ1-1; TRBD1 matches at 12 bases. The germline gives CDR1 MNHEY, CDR2 SMNVEV (reference sequence). V trimming: 3 bases; J trimming: 4 bases; junction bases outside the gene matches: 12. CDR3 length: 18 residues. CDR3 amino acids: CASSFSGTGGALGTEAFF. In DNA, the CDR3 is TGTGCCAGCAGTTTTTCCGGGACAGGGGGCGCGTTGGGCACTGAAGCTTTCTTT.